The entry below describes one T cell receptor (beta chain). Its antigen is not identified. A J-beta primer mix and a sample-barcoded 5' primer were used in a second PCR of roughly 7 to 12 cycles. TCRdb re-called the 5' RACE reads with MiXCR, one entry per CDR3 protein. The sample contains hundreds of thousands of distinct CDR3 sequences, around 36% of which appear only once. The data belong to a study of blood T cells in healthy people across ages. V gave up 4 bases and J gave up 6 bases, with 10 bases separating them. Germline CDR1 reads LNHDA; CDR2 reads SQIVND (reference sequence). CDR3 size: 12 residues. Study-wide results and limits: More naive CD4+ cells and higher diversity were found in long-lived than in aged donors. The study regarded diversity estimates from one million T cells as underestimates.

The chain joins TRBV19 to TRBJ2-7; D is perhaps TRBD2 (5 bases). The sequencing sample was made of blood. This receptor was taken from a man aged 18-30 years in good health. In nucleotides, the CDR3 is TGTGCCAGTAGTACAGGAGGCGGCGAGCAGTACTTC. Its protein product is CASSTGGGEQYF.